One sample yielded the 29 T cell receptor beta chains listed below, sequenced in a study of CD8+ T cells in alopecia areata. The sequencing template was cDNA reverse transcribed from extracted RNA. Produced via immunoSEQ multiplex PCR; TCRdb's table is partial and in-frame only. The table shows some 80,000 clones, with around 61% occurring only once. Documented treatment: oral pan-JAK inhibitor, 5-10 mg twice daily. The sample consisted of CD8+ T cells sorted from blood, taken at week 24, from a patient treated with tofacitinib. All receptors derive from a human donor with alopecia areata.

The genes are TRBV30 and TRBJ2-7; 10 bases align to TRBD1. Germline loops: CDR1 GTSNPN, CDR2 SVGIG (reference sequence). Trimming cost V 1 base and J 2 bases; bases outside gene matches: 2. The CDR3 totals 14 residues. The CDR3 nucleotides are TGTGCCTGGAGTGCTGGGACAGGGGCCTACGAGCAGTACTTC. Amino acids: CAWSAGTGAYEQYF.

The J gene is TRBJ1-1, the V gene TRBV4-1, with TRBD1 matching over 8 bases. The CDR3 is made up of 15 amino acids. V shed 2 bases, J shed 5 bases, and the junction held 7 bases outside the gene matches. CDR1 is MGHRA, CDR2 YSYEKL, per germline. CDR3 DNA sequence: TGCGCCAGCAGCCAAACGACAGGGGTTAGAACTGAAGCTTTCTTT. It codes for CASSQTTGVRTEAFF.

J is TRBJ2-7 and V is TRBV9; 8 nucleotides align to TRBD2. Germline CDR1 and CDR2: SGDLS and YYNGEE. This CDR3 comprises 18 residues. V lost 0 bases and J lost 7; bases outside the gene matches: 18. The CDR3 nucleotides are TGTGCCAGCAGCGTAGGAAGCGGAACAGGACTAGCAGTGAGAGAGCAGTACTTC. Its protein is CASSVGSGTGLAVREQYF.

The chain carries TRBV4-1 and TRBJ2-7, with a tentative D call TRBD1 (5 bases). Germline V gene lookup returns CDR1 MGHRA and CDR2 YSYEKL. V lost 1 base to trimming and J lost 3 bases, with 10 bases between them. This CDR3 has 14 residues. CDR3 in DNA: TGCGCCAGCAGCCAAGGGCTTAGGGGCTACGAGCAGTACTTC. Protein: CASSQGLRGYEQYF.

This chain uses TRBV27 with TRBJ2-1; perhaps TRBD1 as D (5 bases). Germline CDR1 reads MNHEY; CDR2 reads SMNVEV (reference sequence). Between the trimmed V and J ends, which lost 8 bases and 2 bases, there was a span of 13 bases. This CDR3 region has 14 residues. CDR3 residues: CASCTDSTYNEQFF. The CDR3 DNA reads TGTGCCAGCTGTACAGACAGCACCTACAATGAGCAGTTCTTC.

This chain links TRBV30 with TRBJ1-5; D is uncertain. The germline V gene has CDR1 GTSNPN and CDR2 SVGIG (reference sequence). The CDR3 length is 13 residues. Deletions cut 1 base from V and 9 bases from J, with 13 bases between. CDR3 sequence: CAWSDGLPGPQHF. The CDR3 nucleotides are TGTGCCTGGAGTGACGGCCTACCGGGGCCCCAGCATTTT. The entire variable domain, with the rest obtained from reference TRBV30 and TRBJ1-5, is as follows: SQTIHQWPATLVQPVGSPLSLECTVEGTSNPNLYWYRQAAGRGLQLLFYSVGIGQISSEVPQNLSASRPQDRQFILSSKKLLLSDSGFYLCAWSDGLPGPQHFGDGTRLSIL.

The gene calls are TRBV14 and TRBJ2-7; D is possibly TRBD1 or TRBD2 (5 bases each). Trimming cost V 0 bases and J 5 bases, with 11 bases left between them. Germline V gene lookup returns CDR1 SGHDN and CDR2 FVKESK. The CDR3 runs 14 residues. The CDR3 spells CASSQEGERNEQYF. The CDR3 DNA reads TGTGCCAGCAGCCAAGAAGGGGAGCGAAACGAGCAGTACTTC.

This sequence joins TRBV28 and TRBJ2-3, with D unclear. The CDR3 runs 13 residues. V was clipped by 5 bases and J by 4 bases, with 10 bases between them. Looked up from germline, CDR1 is MDHEN and CDR2 is SYDVKM. The CDR3 loop reads CASSPLGPDTQYF. Here the CDR3 DNA reads TGTGCCAGCAGTCCGCTAGGCCCAGATACGCAGTATTTT.

The chain uses TRBV15 and TRBJ2-1; D uncertain. Trimming took off 5 bases at V and 2 bases at J, with 10 bases between the two ends. Looked up from germline, CDR1 is LNHNV and CDR2 is YYDKDF (reference sequence). The length of the CDR3 is 14 residues. The CDR3 spells CATSVAPPYNEQFF. CDR3 in DNA: TGTGCCACCAGCGTTGCCCCACCCTACAATGAGCAGTTCTTC.

V gene TRBV7-9 combines with J gene TRBJ2-1; no clear D gene. The V gene's germline CDR1 is SEHNR and CDR2 FQNEAQ (reference sequence). The V end lost 0 bases, the J end lost 6 bases, and 6 bases lay between the germline ends. This CDR3 spans 13 amino acids. The CDR3 DNA reads TGTGCCAGCAGCTTAGCGTTAGGCAATGAGCAGTTCTTC. It yields the protein CASSLALGNEQFF. Full variable domain (rest looked up from reference TRBV7-9 and TRBJ2-1): DTGVSQNPRHKITKRGQNVTFRCDPISEHNRLYWYRQTLGQGPEFLTYFQNEAQLEKSRLLSDRFSAERPKGSFSTLEIQRTEQGDSAMYLCASSLALGNEQFFGPGTRLTVL.

The chain joins TRBV4-2 to TRBJ2-7; perhaps D is TRBD1 or TRBD2 (5 bases each). Germline CDR1 reads LGHNA; CDR2 reads YNFKEQ. Trimming took 0 bases from V and 1 from J, leaving 13 bases between them. There are 16 residues in the CDR3. CDR3 loop: CASSQEEGTGSYEQYF. CDR3 DNA sequence: TGTGCCAGCAGCCAAGAAGAGGGGACGGGGTCCTACGAGCAGTACTTC.

CDR3 DNA sequence: TGTGCCAGCAGTCCCATTTGGGGGTACAGGGGGCGCACAGATACGCAGTATTTT. This sequence encodes CASSPIWGYRGRTDTQYF. V usage is TRBV27 and J usage is TRBJ2-3, with 9 nucleotides matching TRBD1. Germline V gene sequence: CDR1 MNHEY, CDR2 SMNVEV (reference sequence). The J segment lost 1 base and the V segment lost 5 bases, leaving 13 bases of the junction unmatched. The CDR3 extends over 18 amino acids.

This clone was counted a few times. This chain uses TRBV30 with TRBJ2-2; D might be TRBD1 (6 bases). The germline gives CDR1 GTSNPN, CDR2 SVGIG (reference sequence). The V end was cut by 2 bases, the J end by 3 bases, with 13 bases between. This CDR3 has 15 amino acids. CDR3: CAWSLRTAYTGELFF. The CDR3 region has the DNA TGTGCCTGGAGTCTCAGGACAGCTTACACCGGGGAGCTGTTTTTT.

CDR3 DNA sequence: TGTGCCAGCAGCTTATCTGCGGGACTAGCGGGCAATGAGCAGTTCTTC. This codes for CASSLSAGLAGNEQFF. The chain recombines TRBV7-9 with TRBJ2-1; 12 positions agree with TRBD2. The CDR3 contains 16 residues. J was trimmed by 6 bases and V by 2 bases; bases with no gene match: 5. Germline CDR1 is SEHNR and CDR2 is FQNEAQ (reference sequence).

In DNA form, the CDR3 reads TGTGCCTGGAGTACGCAACCAGGGAAAAACATTCAGTACTTC. Translation: CAWSTQPGKNIQYF. J is TRBJ2-4 and V is TRBV30; maybe TRBD1 (5 bases). Germline lookup yields CDR1 GTSNPN and CDR2 SVGIG (reference sequence). The V end was cut by 2 bases, the J end by 4 bases, with 12 bases between. The CDR3 runs to 14 residues.

The rearrangement uses TRBV2 and TRBJ2-1, with TRBD2 as a possible D gene (6 bases). The CDR3 has 15 residues. CDR1 is SNHLY, CDR2 FYNNEI, per germline. Deletions cut 8 bases from V and 0 bases from J, with 14 bases between. The CDR3 spells CASGSTGSSYNEQFF. CDR3 coding DNA: TGTGCCAGCGGTAGTACCGGGAGCTCCTACAATGAGCAGTTCTTC.

This clone was seen just once. The rearrangement links TRBV27 to TRBJ1-5, with D perhaps TRBD1 (5 bases). The CDR3 sequence is 11 residues long. CDR1 MNHEY and CDR2 SMNVEV come from the germline V gene (reference sequence). Trimming removed 4 bases at V and 11 bases at J, with 9 bases between. The CDR3 loop reads CASSSGLAQHF. The CDR3, as DNA: TGTGCCAGCAGTTCGGGACTGGCCCAGCATTTT.

This clone has at least ten counts. The J gene is TRBJ2-7, the V gene TRBV28; 11 nucleotides match TRBD1. Germline loops: CDR1 MDHEN, CDR2 SYDVKM. This CDR3 has 15 amino acids. Unmatched junction bases numbered 5, after V lost 4 bases and J lost 3 bases. The CDR3, as DNA: TGTGCCAGCAGTTCTGGGGACAGGGGGGACTACGAGCAGTACTTC. Translating gives CASSSGDRGDYEQYF.

The gene calls are TRBV4-3 and TRBJ2-7; possible D gene TRBD2, 5 bases. This CDR3 region has 15 residues. In germline, CDR1 is LGHNA, CDR2 YSLEER. V lost 3 bases and J 2 bases, leaving 14 bases between the germline ends. In nucleotides, the CDR3 is TGCGCCAGCAGCCATAGTCAGAGGGATGCCTACGAGCAGTACTTC. Translation: CASSHSQRDAYEQYF.

The chain couples TRBV15 to TRBJ2-1, with TRBD2 matching 8 bases. Unmatched junction bases numbered 6, after V lost 1 base and J lost 4 bases. Germline CDR1 is LNHNV and CDR2 is YYDKDF (reference sequence). CDR3 size: 16 residues. CDR3 sequence: CATSRVTSGFYNEQFF. The CDR3 nucleotides are TGTGCCACCAGCAGAGTTACTAGCGGTTTTTACAATGAGCAGTTCTTC.

The genes are TRBV4-3 and TRBJ2-1, with D possibly matching TRBD2 (6 bases). Trimming pared 0 bases from V and 0 bases from J, leaving 18 bases between. This CDR3 has 19 residues. Germline V gene data show CDR1 as LGHNA and CDR2 as YSLEER. This chain's CDR3 is CASSQDNLAPIVSYNEQFF. The CDR3 bases are TGCGCCAGCAGCCAAGATAACCTAGCGCCGATCGTCTCCTACAATGAGCAGTTCTTC.

V and J are TRBV4-3 and TRBJ2-1; D is unclear. CDR3 length: 14 amino acids. The germline V gene encodes CDR1 LGHNA and CDR2 YSLEER. Between the trimmed V and J ends, which lost 3 bases and 6 bases, there was a span of 12 bases. This CDR3 reads CASSQGIGVNEQFF. The CDR3 DNA is TGCGCCAGCAGCCAGGGAATCGGCGTCAATGAGCAGTTCTTC.

The chain joins TRBV29-1 to TRBJ2-1; TRBD1 matches 9 bases. V dropped 5 bases and J dropped 9; count of bases not matched to a gene: 11. CDR1 is SQVTM, CDR2 ANQGSEA, per germline. This CDR3 is built from 14 residues. The CDR3 protein is CSVFPGQGIVEQFF. CDR3 nucleotides: TGCAGCGTTTTTCCGGGACAGGGTATCGTTGAGCAGTTCTTC.

This clone appeared once. V and J are TRBV7-6 and TRBJ2-5, with 10 bases lining up with TRBD2. The ends lost 5 bases at V and 3 bases at J; junction bases unmatched: 6. CDR1 and CDR2 from the germline V gene are SGHVS and FNYEAQ. The CDR3 is 15 amino acids. The CDR3 here is CASSQGLAGEETQYF. CDR3 coding DNA: TGTGCCAGCAGCCAAGGGCTAGCGGGAGAAGAGACCCAGTACTTC.

This clone was detected a few times. The CDR3 nucleotides read TGTGCCAGCAGTTACCTAGACATTCAGTACTTC. Encoded protein: CASSYLDIQYF. The chain combines TRBV6-6 with TRBJ2-4; D is unresolved. The CDR3 length is 11 residues. V shed 2 bases and J shed 8 bases, with 4 bases lying between them. Germline-derived CDR1 and CDR2 are MNHNY and SVGAGI (reference sequence).

V usage is TRBV9 and J usage is TRBJ1-3; tentatively, D is TRBD1 (5 bases). Germline CDR1 is SGDLS and CDR2 is YYNGEE. CDR3 length equals 15 residues. Between the trimmed V and J ends, which lost 1 base and 2 bases, there was a span of 10 bases. The CDR3 spells CASSVYRNPGNTIYF. Written as DNA, the CDR3 is TGTGCCAGCAGCGTATACAGGAACCCTGGAAACACCATATATTTT.

The J gene is TRBJ2-7, the V gene TRBV30; TRBD2 might be the D (5 bases). This CDR3 region has 15 residues. The V gene lost 2 bases and the J gene lost 5 bases, with 19 bases spanning the gap. CDR1 GTSNPN and CDR2 SVGIG come from the germline V gene (reference sequence). CDR3 DNA sequence: TGTGCCTGGAGTTTAGGACGGGGAACATTGCACGAGCAGTACTTC. Translated, it gives CAWSLGRGTLHEQYF.

This chain uses TRBV7-2 with TRBJ2-4; tentatively, D is TRBD2 (5 bases). Trimming left V 2 bases short and J 6 bases short, with 8 bases between. The length of the CDR3 is 13 residues. In germline, CDR1 is SGHTA, CDR2 FQGNSA. CDR3: CASSLSEGNIQYF. DNA for the CDR3: TGTGCCAGCAGCTTATCTGAGGGAAACATTCAGTACTTC.

In this sample, this clone turned up once. The chain is built from TRBV7-8 and TRBJ2-7; a possible D gene is TRBD1 (5 bases). CDR1 is SGHVS and CDR2 is FQNEAQ in the germline V gene. This CDR3 region has 14 residues. Trimming cost V 1 base and J 6 bases, with 13 bases left between them. The CDR3 DNA reads TGTGCCAGCAGCTTAGAATTGGACACCCTCGAGCAGTACTTC. Its protein product is CASSLELDTLEQYF.